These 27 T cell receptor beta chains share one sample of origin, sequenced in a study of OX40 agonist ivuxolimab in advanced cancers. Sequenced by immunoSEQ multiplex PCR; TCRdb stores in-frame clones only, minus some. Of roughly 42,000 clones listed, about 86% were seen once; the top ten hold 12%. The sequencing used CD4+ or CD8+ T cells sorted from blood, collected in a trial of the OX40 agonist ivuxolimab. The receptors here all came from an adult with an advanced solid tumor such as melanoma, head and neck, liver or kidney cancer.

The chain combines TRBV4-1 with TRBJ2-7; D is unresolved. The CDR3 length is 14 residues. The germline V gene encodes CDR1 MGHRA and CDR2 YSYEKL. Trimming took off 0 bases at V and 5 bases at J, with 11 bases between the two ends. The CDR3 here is CASSQEGPPDEQYF. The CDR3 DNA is TGCGCCAGCAGCCAAGAAGGGCCCCCTGACGAGCAGTACTTC.

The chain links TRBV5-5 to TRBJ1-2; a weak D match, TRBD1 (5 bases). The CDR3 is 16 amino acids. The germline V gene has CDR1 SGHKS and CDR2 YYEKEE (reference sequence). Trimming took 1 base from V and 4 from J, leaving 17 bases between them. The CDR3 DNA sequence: TGTGCCAGCAGCTTGTTCTGGGAGGGACTCGGCTATGGCTACACCTTC. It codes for CASSLFWEGLGYGYTF.

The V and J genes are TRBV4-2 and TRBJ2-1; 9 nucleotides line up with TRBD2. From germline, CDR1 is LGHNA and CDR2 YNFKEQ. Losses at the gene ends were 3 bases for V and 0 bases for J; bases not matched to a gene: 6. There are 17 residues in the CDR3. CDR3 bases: TGTGCCAGCAGCCATCCGGCGGGGGGGGGCTCCTACAATGAGCAGTTCTTC. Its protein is CASSHPAGGGSYNEQFF.

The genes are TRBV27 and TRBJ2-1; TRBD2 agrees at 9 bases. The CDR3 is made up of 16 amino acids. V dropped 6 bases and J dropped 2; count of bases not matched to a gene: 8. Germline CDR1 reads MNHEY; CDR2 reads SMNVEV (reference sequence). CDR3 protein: CASRVTSGSAYNEQFF. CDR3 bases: TGTGCCAGCAGGGTGACTAGCGGAAGTGCCTACAATGAGCAGTTCTTC.

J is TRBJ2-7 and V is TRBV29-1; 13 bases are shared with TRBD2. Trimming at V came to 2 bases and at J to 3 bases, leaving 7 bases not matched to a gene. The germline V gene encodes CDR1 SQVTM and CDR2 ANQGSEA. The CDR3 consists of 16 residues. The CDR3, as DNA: TGCAGCGTTGAATTCCCCGGGACTAGCGGGATCTACGAGCAGTACTTC. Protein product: CSVEFPGTSGIYEQYF.

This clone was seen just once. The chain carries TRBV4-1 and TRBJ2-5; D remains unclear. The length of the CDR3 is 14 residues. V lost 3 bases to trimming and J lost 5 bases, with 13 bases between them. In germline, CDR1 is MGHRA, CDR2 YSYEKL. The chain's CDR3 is CASSQGQGLETQYF. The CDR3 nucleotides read TGCGCCAGCAGCCAGGGCCAAGGATTGGAGACCCAGTACTTC.

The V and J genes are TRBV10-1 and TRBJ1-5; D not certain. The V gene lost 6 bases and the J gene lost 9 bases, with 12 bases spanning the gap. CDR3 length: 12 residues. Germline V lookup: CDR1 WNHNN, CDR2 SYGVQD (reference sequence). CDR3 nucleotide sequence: TGCGCCAGCAGCTCCGGGCAGAGGCCCCAGCATTTT. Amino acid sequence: CASSSGQRPQHF.

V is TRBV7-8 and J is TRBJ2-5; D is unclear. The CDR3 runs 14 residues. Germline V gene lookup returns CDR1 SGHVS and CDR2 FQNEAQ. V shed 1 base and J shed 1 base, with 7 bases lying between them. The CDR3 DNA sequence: TGTGCCAGCAGCTTAGTGTTACTCCAAGAGACCCAGTACTTC. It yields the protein CASSLVLLQETQYF.

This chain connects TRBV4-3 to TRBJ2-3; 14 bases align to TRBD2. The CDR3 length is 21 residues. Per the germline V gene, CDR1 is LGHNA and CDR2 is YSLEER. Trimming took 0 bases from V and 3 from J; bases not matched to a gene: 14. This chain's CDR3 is CASSQDRTGLAGGFGTDTQYF. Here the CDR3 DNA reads TGCGCCAGCAGCCAAGATAGGACCGGACTAGCGGGGGGTTTCGGAACAGATACGCAGTATTTT.

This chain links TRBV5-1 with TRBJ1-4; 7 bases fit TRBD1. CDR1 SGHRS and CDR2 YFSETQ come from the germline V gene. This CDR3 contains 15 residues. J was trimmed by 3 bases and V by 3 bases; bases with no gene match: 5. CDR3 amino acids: CASSSPGQPNEKLFF. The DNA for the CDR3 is TGCGCCAGCAGCTCCCCGGGACAGCCTAATGAAAAACTGTTTTTT. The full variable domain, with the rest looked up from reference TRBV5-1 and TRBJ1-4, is KAGVTQTPRYLIKTRGQQVTLSCSPISGHRSVSWYQQTPGQGLQFLFEYFSETQRNKGNFPGRFSGRQFSNSRSEMNVSTLELGDSALYLCASSSPGQPNEKLFFGSGTQLSVL.

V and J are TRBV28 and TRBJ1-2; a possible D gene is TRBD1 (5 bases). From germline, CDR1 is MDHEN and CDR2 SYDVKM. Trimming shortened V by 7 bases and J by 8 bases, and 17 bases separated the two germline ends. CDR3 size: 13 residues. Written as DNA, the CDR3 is TGTGCCAGCACCAACGGAGGGGCTCACGGCTACACCTTC. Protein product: CASTNGGAHGYTF.

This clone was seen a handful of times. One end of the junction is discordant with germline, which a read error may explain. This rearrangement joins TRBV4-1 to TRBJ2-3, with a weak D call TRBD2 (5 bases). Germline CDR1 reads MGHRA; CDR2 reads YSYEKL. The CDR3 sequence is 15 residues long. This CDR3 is CASSQAIRGTDTQYF. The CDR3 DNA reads TGCGCCAGCAGTCAAGCAATTCGAGGGACAGATACGCAGTATTTT.

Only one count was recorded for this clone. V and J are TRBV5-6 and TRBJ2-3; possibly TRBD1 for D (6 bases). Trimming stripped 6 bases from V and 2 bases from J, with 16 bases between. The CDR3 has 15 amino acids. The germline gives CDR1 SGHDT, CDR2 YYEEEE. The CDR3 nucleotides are TGTGCCAGCACCTCAAGGGGACATATCACAGATACGCAGTATTTT. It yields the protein CASTSRGHITDTQYF. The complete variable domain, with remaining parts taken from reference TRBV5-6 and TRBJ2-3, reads DAGVTQSPTHLIKTRGQQVTLRCSPKSGHDTVSWYQQALGQGPQFIFQYYEEEERQRGNFPDRFSGHQFPNYSSELNVNALLLGDSALYLCASTSRGHITDTQYFGPGTRLTVL.

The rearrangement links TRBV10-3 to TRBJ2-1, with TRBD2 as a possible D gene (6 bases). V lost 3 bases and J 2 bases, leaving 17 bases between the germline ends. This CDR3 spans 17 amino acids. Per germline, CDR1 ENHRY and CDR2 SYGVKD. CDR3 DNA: TGTGCCATCAGTGACCCTGAAGGAGGGGCCCCCTACAATGAGCAGTTCTTC. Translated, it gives CAISDPEGGAPYNEQFF.

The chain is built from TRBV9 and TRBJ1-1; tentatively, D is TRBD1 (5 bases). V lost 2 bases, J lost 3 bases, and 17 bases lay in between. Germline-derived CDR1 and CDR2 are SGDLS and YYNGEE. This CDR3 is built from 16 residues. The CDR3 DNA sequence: TGTGCCAGCAGCGTCCCCCTGGTGAGGGGCGACACTGAAGCTTTCTTT. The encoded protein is CASSVPLVRGDTEAFF.

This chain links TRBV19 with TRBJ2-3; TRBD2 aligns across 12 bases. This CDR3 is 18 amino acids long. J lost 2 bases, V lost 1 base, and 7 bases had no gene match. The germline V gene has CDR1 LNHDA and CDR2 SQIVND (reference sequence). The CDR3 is CASSIGSRTSGITDTQYF. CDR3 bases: TGTGCCAGTAGTATAGGTTCACGGACTAGCGGGATCACAGATACGCAGTATTTT.

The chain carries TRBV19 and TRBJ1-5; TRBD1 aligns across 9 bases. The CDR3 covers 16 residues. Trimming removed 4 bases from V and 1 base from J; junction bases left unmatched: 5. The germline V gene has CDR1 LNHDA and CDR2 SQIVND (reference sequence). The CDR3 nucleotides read TGTGCCAGTAGTAAACAGGGGGCGAACAGCAATCAGCCCCAGCATTTT. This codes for CASSKQGANSNQPQHF.

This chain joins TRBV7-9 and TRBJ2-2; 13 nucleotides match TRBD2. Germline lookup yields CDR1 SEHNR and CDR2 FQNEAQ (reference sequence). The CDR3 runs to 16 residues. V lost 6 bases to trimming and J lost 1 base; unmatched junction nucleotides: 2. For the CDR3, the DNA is TGTGCCAGCAGGGGGACTAGCGGGGTGAACACCGGGGAGCTGTTTTTT. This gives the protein CASRGTSGVNTGELFF.

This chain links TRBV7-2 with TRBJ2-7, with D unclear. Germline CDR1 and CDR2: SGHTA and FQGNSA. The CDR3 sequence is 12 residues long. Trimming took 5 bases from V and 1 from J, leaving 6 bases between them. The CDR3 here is CASSPRSYEQYF. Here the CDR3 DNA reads TGTGCCAGCAGCCCCCGATCCTACGAGCAGTACTTC.

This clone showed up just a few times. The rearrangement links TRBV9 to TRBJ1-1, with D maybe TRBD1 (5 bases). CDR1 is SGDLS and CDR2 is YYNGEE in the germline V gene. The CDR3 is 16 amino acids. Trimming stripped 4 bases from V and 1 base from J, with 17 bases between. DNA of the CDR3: TGTGCCAGCAGCCAACAAGGAGGGGCGGGGAACACTGAAGCTTTCTTT. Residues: CASSQQGGAGNTEAFF.

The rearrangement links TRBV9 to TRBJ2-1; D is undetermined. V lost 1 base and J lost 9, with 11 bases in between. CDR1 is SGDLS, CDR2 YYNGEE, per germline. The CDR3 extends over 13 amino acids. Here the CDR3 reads CASSVISQSEQFF. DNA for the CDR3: TGTGCCAGCAGCGTAATAAGCCAATCTGAGCAGTTCTTC.

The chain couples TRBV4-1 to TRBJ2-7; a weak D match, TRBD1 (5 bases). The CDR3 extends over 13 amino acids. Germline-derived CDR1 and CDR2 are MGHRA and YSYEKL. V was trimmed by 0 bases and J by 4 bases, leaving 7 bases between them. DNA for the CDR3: TGCGCCAGCAGCCAAGATTGGACATACGAGCAGTACTTC. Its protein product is CASSQDWTYEQYF.

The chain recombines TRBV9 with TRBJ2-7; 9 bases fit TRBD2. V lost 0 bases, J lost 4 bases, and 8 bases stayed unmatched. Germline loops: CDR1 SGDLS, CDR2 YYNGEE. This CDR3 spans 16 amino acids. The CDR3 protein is CASSVEAGGALYEQYF. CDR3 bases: TGTGCCAGCAGCGTAGAGGCGGGGGGGGCCCTATACGAGCAGTACTTC.

The CDR3 coding sequence is TGTGCCATCAGTGCACGGGGCTTTCATATTGGCTACACCTTC. Amino acid sequence: CAISARGFHIGYTF. The chain combines TRBV10-3 with TRBJ1-2, with D possibly matching TRBD1 (5 bases). Germline values: CDR1 ENHRY, CDR2 SYGVKD. V dropped 4 bases and J dropped 7 bases, with 16 bases sitting between them. The CDR3 covers 14 residues.

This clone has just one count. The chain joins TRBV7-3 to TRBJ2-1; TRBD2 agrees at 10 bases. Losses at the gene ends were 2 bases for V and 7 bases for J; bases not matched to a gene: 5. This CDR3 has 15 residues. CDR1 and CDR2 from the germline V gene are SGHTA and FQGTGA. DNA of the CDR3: TGTGCCAGCAGCTTAGATGTGGGACTAGCGAATGAGCAGTTCTTC. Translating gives CASSLDVGLANEQFF.

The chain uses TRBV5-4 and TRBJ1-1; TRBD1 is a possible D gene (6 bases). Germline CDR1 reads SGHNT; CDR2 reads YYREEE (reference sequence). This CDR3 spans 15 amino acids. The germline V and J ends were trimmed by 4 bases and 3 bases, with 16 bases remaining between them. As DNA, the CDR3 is TGTGCCAGCAGCATCCGCCCCCCAGGGGACACTGAAGCTTTCTTT. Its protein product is CASSIRPPGDTEAFF.

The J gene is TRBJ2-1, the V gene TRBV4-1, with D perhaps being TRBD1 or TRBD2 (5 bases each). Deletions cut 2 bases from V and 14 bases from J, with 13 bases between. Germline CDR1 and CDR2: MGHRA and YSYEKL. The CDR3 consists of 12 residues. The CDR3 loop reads CASSQTGTPEFF. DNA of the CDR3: TGCGCCAGCAGCCAAACCGGGACCCCGGAGTTCTTC.